Listed here are 22 T cell receptor beta chains from one sample, sequenced in a study of cytomegalovirus exposure and HLA in healthy donors. The method was immunoSEQ multiplex PCR; TCRdb's version includes in-frame clones alone and lacks a portion of them. This table holds some 150,000 clones, more than 80% found once. Source material: PBMCs. All receptors derive from a young woman in good health and CMV-seropositive.

CDR3 DNA sequence: TGTGCCAGCAGTTACTCTGCAGGCGGGGACATTCAGTACTTC. Residues: CASSYSAGGDIQYF. The genes are TRBV6-6 and TRBJ2-4, with D tentatively TRBD2 (6 bases). Germline V gene data show CDR1 as MNHNY and CDR2 as SVGAGI (reference sequence). The CDR3 sequence is 14 residues long. Trimming left V 0 bases short and J 8 bases short, with 11 bases between.

This clone turned up a few times. The chain combines TRBV29-1 with TRBJ2-1; TRBD1 is a possible D gene (5 bases). Germline CDR1 and CDR2: SQVTM and ANQGSEA. V was trimmed by 2 bases and J by 2 bases, leaving 10 bases between them. CDR3 size: 14 residues. The CDR3 reads CSVEKGEAYNEQFF. The CDR3 coding sequence is TGCAGCGTTGAAAAAGGGGAAGCCTACAATGAGCAGTTCTTC.

The chain employs TRBV28 and TRBJ1-2, with D maybe TRBD1 (6 bases). This CDR3 spans 16 amino acids. The V gene lost 1 base and the J gene lost 4 bases, with 16 bases spanning the gap. From germline, CDR1 is MDHEN and CDR2 SYDVKM. The CDR3 loop reads CASSLLGQTSGYGYTF. The CDR3 DNA reads TGTGCCAGCAGTTTATTAGGACAGACAAGTGGCTATGGCTACACCTTC.

The chain recombines TRBV2 with TRBJ2-3; TRBD2 might be the D (6 bases). CDR1 is SNHLY, CDR2 FYNNEI, per germline. V lost 5 bases, J lost 4 bases, and 16 bases lay in between. CDR3 length equals 15 residues. CDR3 region: CASSLDRGGADTQYF. The CDR3 coding sequence is TGTGCCAGCAGTTTAGATAGGGGAGGTGCAGATACGCAGTATTTT.

This clone was recorded once. The chain joins TRBV5-1 to TRBJ1-4; possible D gene TRBD1, 6 bases. V was trimmed by 4 bases and J by 8 bases, leaving 21 bases between them. From germline, CDR1 is SGHRS and CDR2 YFSETQ. The CDR3 covers 16 residues. The CDR3 reads CASSTDQGLREEKLFF. The CDR3 region has the DNA TGCGCCAGCAGCACCGATCAGGGGCTCAGAGAGGAAAAACTGTTTTTT.

The rearrangement uses TRBV7-9 and TRBJ2-1; D not certain. V was pared by 5 bases and J by 5 bases, with 7 bases between. The CDR3 runs to 12 residues. The germline V gene has CDR1 SEHNR and CDR2 FQNEAQ (reference sequence). In DNA form, the CDR3 reads TGTGCCAGCAGCCACGGAGACAATGAGCAGTTCTTC. Encoded protein: CASSHGDNEQFF.

There are a few counts of this clone. The chain uses TRBV5-1 and TRBJ2-7, with TRBD2 identical over 10 bases. The CDR3 is made up of 15 amino acids. J lost 7 bases, V lost 4 bases, and 11 bases had no gene match. Germline V gene data show CDR1 as SGHRS and CDR2 as YFSETQ. The CDR3 bases are TGCGCCAGCAGCAAAGGACTAGCGGTTCCTTCAGAGCAGTACTTC. Amino acid sequence: CASSKGLAVPSEQYF.

The chain recombines TRBV6-5 with TRBJ1-3; D uncertain. CDR3 length equals 13 residues. Germline V CDR1 and CDR2: MNHEY, SVGAGI. Trimming left V 6 bases short and J 4 bases short, with 10 bases between. CDR3 sequence reads: CASSPLRGNTIYF. CDR3 DNA sequence: TGTGCCAGCAGCCCCCTACGGGGAAACACCATATATTTT.

The CDR3 DNA reads TGTGCCAGCAGCGACCCTACTAGCGGTTACGAGCAGTACTTC. It translates to CASSDPTSGYEQYF. The rearrangement uses TRBV5-4 and TRBJ2-7; 8 bases map to TRBD2. The germline CDR1 and CDR2 sequences are SGHNT and YYREEE (reference sequence). V shed 4 bases, J shed 4 bases, and the junction held 7 bases outside the gene matches. CDR3 size: 14 residues.

The chain joins TRBV4-1 to TRBJ2-7; 11 bases agree with TRBD1. The V gene's germline CDR1 is MGHRA and CDR2 YSYEKL. The V and J ends lost 2 bases and 2 bases, in that order; junction bases with no gene match: 5. The CDR3 length is 16 residues. For the CDR3, the DNA is TGCGCCAGCAGCCAATTCGGACAGGGGGCAGCCTACGAGCAGTACTTC. It yields the protein CASSQFGQGAAYEQYF.

This clone was detected once. V usage is TRBV29-1 and J usage is TRBJ2-7; tentative D call: TRBD1 (6 bases). V lost 8 bases and J 6 bases, leaving 17 bases between the germline ends. The germline V gene encodes CDR1 SQVTM and CDR2 ANQGSEA. This CDR3 region has 12 residues. For the CDR3, the DNA is TGCAGCTCCCGAGGGGGTCGCGGCGAGCAGTACTTC. It encodes CSSRGGRGEQYF.

The chain links TRBV7-2 to TRBJ2-2; no reliable D call. The germline V gene has CDR1 SGHTA and CDR2 FQGNSA. Deletions cut 3 bases from V and 0 bases from J, with 2 bases between. The CDR3 is 13 amino acids. The CDR3 DNA is TGTGCCAGCAGCTTCGCGAACACCGGGGAGCTGTTTTTT. Its protein is CASSFANTGELFF.

V gene TRBV29-1 combines with J gene TRBJ2-1; 10 bases are a match to TRBD1. Trimming took 5 bases from V and 2 from J; bases not matched to a gene: 12. This CDR3 is 17 amino acids long. The germline gives CDR1 SQVTM, CDR2 ANQGSEA. The CDR3 is CSVTPGQGPPPYNEQFF. In nucleotides, the CDR3 is TGCAGCGTTACTCCGGGACAGGGGCCGCCCCCCTACAATGAGCAGTTCTTC.

The chain is built from TRBV6-6 and TRBJ2-3; D is possibly TRBD2 (6 bases). V was trimmed by 4 bases and J by 0 bases, leaving 8 bases between them. This CDR3 is built from 14 residues. CDR1 and CDR2 from the germline V gene are MNHNY and SVGAGI (reference sequence). The CDR3 loop is CASSSLASTDTQYF. CDR3 sequence (DNA): TGTGCCAGCAGTTCACTAGCTAGCACAGATACGCAGTATTTT.

This chain joins TRBV15 and TRBJ2-5; a weak D match, TRBD1 (5 bases). Trimming shortened V by 2 bases and J by 6 bases, and 16 bases separated the two germline ends. The germline CDR1 and CDR2 sequences are LNHNV and YYDKDF (reference sequence). The CDR3 loop spans 15 amino acids. Here the CDR3 DNA reads TGTGCCACCAGCAGAACTTTGTTTCAGGGCCAGACCCAGTACTTC. Its translation: CATSRTLFQGQTQYF.

The rearrangement joins TRBV7-3 to TRBJ2-7, with no clear D. The CDR3 spans 14 residues. Trimming cost V 4 bases and J 0 bases, with 10 bases left between them. The germline V gene has CDR1 SGHTA and CDR2 FQGTGA. The CDR3: CASSYRPGSYEQYF. DNA for the CDR3: TGTGCCAGCAGCTACCGTCCGGGCTCCTACGAGCAGTACTTC.

V and J are TRBV2 and TRBJ1-3; maybe TRBD1 (6 bases). CDR1 is SNHLY and CDR2 is FYNNEI in the germline V gene. This CDR3 contains 18 residues. The ends were cut back, 1 base at V and 5 bases at J, with 21 bases in the middle. CDR3 sequence reads: CASSEDRGSGRARNTIYF. CDR3 bases: TGTGCCAGCAGTGAAGATAGGGGGTCGGGCAGGGCCAGAAACACCATATATTTT.

The chain employs TRBV7-8 and TRBJ2-5; maybe TRBD1 (7 bases). CDR1 is SGHVS and CDR2 is FQNEAQ in the germline V gene. Trimming stripped 6 bases from V and 2 bases from J, with 16 bases between. The CDR3 extends over 15 amino acids. The CDR3 protein is CASRPSQGGQETQYF. As DNA, the CDR3 is TGTGCCAGCAGGCCTTCCCAGGGGGGACAAGAGACCCAGTACTTC.

The chain recombines TRBV28 with TRBJ1-1, with 8 bases that match TRBD1. Germline CDR1 is MDHEN and CDR2 is SYDVKM. CDR3 length equals 14 residues. The V segment lost 3 bases and the J segment 1 base; nucleotides outside the gene matches: 1. This CDR3 reads CASSFTGGNTEAFF. Written as DNA, the CDR3 is TGTGCCAGCAGTTTCACAGGGGGGAACACTGAAGCTTTCTTT.

The count of this clone is one. The chain is built from TRBV4-1 and TRBJ1-1; the D gene is possibly TRBD1 (5 bases). V was shortened by 1 base and J by 1 base, with 10 bases between the two germline ends. Germline lookup yields CDR1 MGHRA and CDR2 YSYEKL. This CDR3 has 15 amino acids. The chain's CDR3 is CASSQVTTGNTEAFF. The CDR3 nucleotides are TGCGCCAGCAGCCAAGTAACCACAGGGAACACTGAAGCTTTCTTT.

The chain joins TRBV15 to TRBJ2-7; 9 bases fit TRBD1. The CDR3 extends over 15 amino acids. The germline gives CDR1 LNHNV, CDR2 YYDKDF (reference sequence). V was clipped by 2 bases and J by 6 bases; unmatched bases: 8. Written as DNA, the CDR3 is TGTGCCACCAGCAGAACAGGGGGCGGGGTGGCCGAGCAGTACTTC. It encodes CATSRTGGGVAEQYF.

In its sample, this clone was seen once. The V gene is TRBV15, the J gene TRBJ1-4, with TRBD1 matching 10 bases. Germline V gene sequence: CDR1 LNHNV, CDR2 YYDKDF (reference sequence). The CDR3 contains 16 residues. V was pared by 1 base and J by 4 bases, with 3 bases of the junction left unmatched. CDR3 loop: CATSRGDRGGNEKLFF. The CDR3 coding sequence is TGTGCCACCAGCAGAGGGGACAGGGGAGGTAATGAAAAACTGTTTTTT. Together with reference TRBV15 and TRBJ1-4, the CDR3 gives the full variable domain: DAMVIQNPRYQVTQFGKPVTLSCSQTLNHNVMYWYQQKSSQAPKLLFHYYDKDFNNEADTPDNFQSRRPNTSFCFLDIRSPGLGDTAMYLCATSRGDRGGNEKLFFGSGTQLSVL.